A single sample gave rise to the 21 T cell receptor beta chains below, sequenced in a study of CD8 T cells in Susac syndrome. An amount of RNA that ranged from roughly 0.5 to 1 ug was reverse transcribed with random hexamers. TCRdb used MiXCR to reprocess the immunoSEQ multiplex PCR reads, holding one entry per CDR3 protein. Here the sample spans 110,000 or so distinct CDR3 sequences, 90% to 95% being singletons. Material: CD4+ T cells from PBMCs. The source is a human donor with multiple sclerosis.

The chain recombines TRBV12-3 or TRBV12-4 with TRBJ2-7, with a tentative D call TRBD1 (5 bases). This CDR3 has 12 amino acids. V was trimmed by 5 bases and J by 3 bases, leaving 8 bases between them. CDR3 DNA sequence: TGTGCCAGCAGTGTACAGGTCTACGAGCAGTACTTC. Its protein product is CASSVQVYEQYF.

V gene TRBV12-3 or TRBV12-4 combines with J gene TRBJ1-5; weak D call: TRBD1 (6 bases). V was pared by 6 bases and J by 6 bases, with 12 bases between. The CDR3 runs 13 residues. The CDR3 loop is CASRGAAGQPQHF. CDR3 sequence (DNA): TGTGCCAGCAGGGGGGCGGCTGGTCAGCCCCAGCATTTT.

The rearrangement joins TRBV20-1 to TRBJ2-3; no firm D call. Per germline, CDR1 DFQATT and CDR2 SNEGSKA (reference sequence). CDR3 length: 11 amino acids. Trimming removed 1 base at V and 6 bases at J, with 5 bases between. The CDR3 DNA follows: TGCAGTGCTAGAGGGCTCGATACGCAGTATTTT. Translation: CSARGLDTQYF.

V is TRBV10-2 and J is TRBJ1-5, with 7 bases identical to TRBD1. This CDR3 region has 13 residues. V lost 7 bases, J lost 5 bases, and 5 bases stayed unmatched. Germline loops: CDR1 WSHSY, CDR2 SAAADI. CDR3 in DNA: TGCGCCAGCACCGCGACAGGGTATCAGCCCCAGCATTTT. Its protein product is CASTATGYQPQHF.

This clonotype was seen only once. The gene calls are TRBV6-5 and TRBJ2-1; 9 bases line up with TRBD2. J lost 8 bases, V lost 2 bases, and 7 bases had no gene match. The CDR3 covers 15 residues. Germline lookup yields CDR1 MNHEY and CDR2 SVGAGI. The CDR3 is CASSYVRGGRDEQFF. The CDR3, as DNA: TGTGCCAGCAGTTACGTGCGGGGGGGCCGAGATGAGCAGTTCTTC.

This chain links TRBV12-3 or TRBV12-4 with TRBJ2-5, with unresolved D. V was pared by 5 bases and J by 5 bases, with 18 bases between. The CDR3 contains 15 residues. In DNA form, the CDR3 reads TGTGCCAGCAGTCCCGCCCTCCGGGTCGGGGAGACCCAGTACTTC. This encodes CASSPALRVGETQYF.

CDR3 nucleotides: TGCAGCGTTTCAAGACAGAACACTGAAGCTTTCTTT. Protein: CSVSRQNTEAFF. This chain connects TRBV29-1 to TRBJ1-1, with unresolved D. V gave up 5 bases and J gave up 1 base, with 8 bases separating them. This CDR3 has 12 amino acids. Germline V gives CDR1 SQVTM, CDR2 ANQGSEA.

This clonotype has just a few counts. This chain links TRBV4-2 with TRBJ1-1; 8 bases match TRBD1. From germline, CDR1 is LGHNA and CDR2 YNFKEQ. This CDR3 region has 18 residues. J was trimmed by 1 base and V by 0 bases; bases with no gene match: 10. The CDR3 protein is CASSQEASPGTGNTEAFF. DNA of the CDR3: TGTGCCAGCAGCCAAGAAGCGAGTCCCGGGACAGGGAACACTGAAGCTTTCTTT.

This chain uses TRBV10-3 with TRBJ1-2; possibly TRBD1 for D (5 bases). Germline loops: CDR1 ENHRY, CDR2 SYGVKD. The ends were cut back, 3 bases at V and 5 bases at J, with 10 bases in the middle. The CDR3 extends over 13 amino acids. The CDR3 loop reads CAISEGEDYGYTF. The DNA for the CDR3 is TGTGCCATCAGTGAAGGGGAGGATTATGGCTACACCTTC.

The DNA of the CDR3 is TGCAGTGCTCCCGGGACGGCGAACACCGGGGAGCTGTTTTTT. It is translated as CSAPGTANTGELFF. The chain uses TRBV20-1 and TRBJ2-2; D possibly uses TRBD1 or TRBD2 (5 bases each). The CDR3 extends over 14 amino acids. Deletions cut 5 bases from V and 0 bases from J, with 10 bases between. Germline loops: CDR1 DFQATT, CDR2 SNEGSKA (reference sequence).

This rearrangement joins TRBV7-2 to TRBJ1-1; no reliable D call. V lost 2 bases and J lost 2, with 9 bases in between. Germline values: CDR1 SGHTA, CDR2 FQGNSA. The CDR3 has 14 amino acids. This chain's CDR3 is CASSLTGINTEAFF. DNA for the CDR3: TGTGCCAGCAGCTTAACGGGAATAAACACTGAAGCTTTCTTT.

The rearrangement uses TRBV29-1 and TRBJ2-2; D call uncertain. Germline V gene data show CDR1 as SQVTM and CDR2 as ANQGSEA. V lost 3 bases to trimming and J lost 2 bases, with 10 bases between them. This CDR3 is 14 amino acids long. DNA for the CDR3: TGCAGCGTTGAGGACCCAACTAACACCGGGGAGCTGTTTTTT. Its protein product is CSVEDPTNTGELFF.

V usage is TRBV7-9 and J usage is TRBJ1-5; D remains unclear. From germline, CDR1 is SEHNR and CDR2 FQNEAQ (reference sequence). V was clipped by 3 bases and J by 7 bases, with 7 bases between them. The CDR3 sequence is 12 residues long. The CDR3 DNA sequence: TGTGCCAGCAGCTTCGCCGAACAGCCCCAGCATTTT. This codes for CASSFAEQPQHF.

The chain couples TRBV5-6 to TRBJ2-3, with 7 bases lining up with TRBD1. Germline values: CDR1 SGHDT, CDR2 YYEEEE. With V trimmed by 3 bases and J by 9 bases, 7 bases remained unmatched. CDR3 size: 13 residues. In DNA, the CDR3 is TGTGCCAGCAGCTATACAGGGGCTGAGACGCAGTATTTT. It encodes CASSYTGAETQYF.

The V call is TRBV20-1, the J call TRBJ2-6; TRBD1 or TRBD2 may be the D gene (5 bases each). Germline V gives CDR1 DFQATT, CDR2 SNEGSKA (reference sequence). This CDR3 contains 17 residues. V was clipped by 7 bases and J by 4 bases, with 23 bases between them. The CDR3 sequence: CSGGAEGRQAGANVLTF. The DNA for the CDR3 is TGCAGTGGAGGGGCAGAGGGTCGGCAGGCAGGGGCCAACGTCCTGACTTTC.

This chain connects TRBV5-1 to TRBJ2-3, with D perhaps given as TRBD1 or TRBD2 (5 bases each). Looked up from germline, CDR1 is SGHRS and CDR2 is YFSETQ. V dropped 0 bases and J dropped 0 bases, with 8 bases sitting between them. The CDR3 is 15 residues long. CDR3 protein: CASSLGWGSTDTQYF. In DNA form, the CDR3 reads TGCGCCAGCAGCTTGGGGTGGGGGAGCACAGATACGCAGTATTTT.

The V gene is TRBV4-1, the J gene TRBJ2-2; TRBD2 agrees at 8 bases. Trimming at V came to 2 bases and at J to 3 bases, leaving 5 bases not matched to a gene. CDR1 is MGHRA and CDR2 is YSYEKL in the germline V gene. The CDR3 spans 16 residues. The CDR3 is CASSQRGGPYTGELFF. In nucleotides, the CDR3 is TGCGCCAGCAGCCAACGCGGGGGGCCCTACACCGGGGAGCTGTTTTTT.

This chain joins TRBV6-5 and TRBJ1-2; D might be TRBD1 (6 bases). Looked up from germline, CDR1 is MNHEY and CDR2 is SVGAGI. V shed 6 bases and J shed 7 bases, with 18 bases lying between them. The CDR3 runs 14 residues. CDR3 DNA: TGTGCCAGCAGGCTCTCTGTAGGGGGAAGTGGCTACACCTTC. Its protein is CASRLSVGGSGYTF.

The chain couples TRBV23-1 to TRBJ1-4; D remains ambiguous. TRBV23-1 is known as an ORF, though its function is uncertain. V lost 0 bases and J 8 bases, leaving 25 bases between the germline ends. CDR3 size: 19 residues. The CDR3 region has the DNA TGCGCCAGCAGTCAATCAAACCACGCTAGGGAGCATACCAGGGAAAAACTGTTTTTT. The encoded protein is CASSQSNHAREHTREKLFF.

The rearrangement joins TRBV18 to TRBJ1-3; a possible D gene is TRBD1 (6 bases). Germline CDR1 KGHSH, CDR2 LQKENI. This CDR3 contains 15 residues. Trimming removed 0 bases at V and 0 bases at J, with 6 bases between. This CDR3 reads CASSPPGHSGNTIYF. In nucleotides, the CDR3 is TGTGCCAGCTCACCACCGGGACACTCTGGAAACACCATATATTTT. The variable domain in full, with the rest retrieved from reference TRBV18 and TRBJ1-3, is NAGVMQNPRHLVRRRGQEARLRCSPMKGHSHVYWYRQLPEEGLKFMVYLQKENIIDESGMPKERFSAEFPKEGPSILRIQQVVRGDSAAYFCASSPPGHSGNTIYFGEGSWLTVV.

The chain joins TRBV29-1 to TRBJ1-5; a possible D gene is TRBD1 (6 bases). The CDR3 is made up of 13 amino acids. Germline-derived CDR1 and CDR2 are SQVTM and ANQGSEA. Trimming took off 6 bases at V and 4 bases at J, with 13 bases between the two ends. The CDR3 coding sequence is TGCAGCGTGCCGGGACAACTGAATCAGCCCCAGCATTTT. This translates into CSVPGQLNQPQHF. The full variable domain, completed using reference TRBV29-1 and TRBJ1-5, is SAVISQKPSRDICQRGTSLTIQCQVDSQVTMMFWYRQQPGQSLTLIATANQGSEATYESGFVIDKFPISRPNLTFSTLTVSNMSPEDSSIYLCSVPGQLNQPQHFGDGTRLSIL.